Listed here are 32 T cell receptor beta chains from one sample, sequenced in a study of control samples from healthy donors and cancer patients (dated by TCRdb to 2019 to 2021). Library prep was done by the immunoSEQ multiplex PCR assay. TCRdb limited this immuneACCESS table to in-frame rearrangements with V and J called. A share of clones is missing; checked studies link under half to unresolved V genes, and the rest is unexplained. This sample gives fewer than 130,000 clones in total; 88% of them show up just once. The top ten clones comprise 3.7% of the sample. The sequencing sample was made of PBMCs. The receptors shown here come from a woman aged 55-69 years with lung cancer.

The rearrangement links TRBV6-2 or TRBV6-3 to TRBJ1-1; D is perhaps TRBD1 (5 bases). V was pared by 2 bases and J by 6 bases, with 7 bases between. This CDR3 has 12 residues. The germline CDR1 and CDR2 sequences are MNHEY and SVGEGT. The CDR3 nucleotides are TGTGCCAGCAGTTACCAGACAGCTGAAGCTTTCTTT. Translated, it gives CASSYQTAEAFF.

CDR3 loop: CASSRDILRDTEAFF. CDR3 in DNA: TGTGCCAGTAGTAGGGACATCCTCCGGGACACTGAAGCTTTCTTT. The V and J genes are TRBV19 and TRBJ1-1; D is perhaps TRBD1 (6 bases). V lost 4 bases, J lost 3 bases, and 15 bases lay in between. Germline V gene data show CDR1 as LNHDA and CDR2 as SQIVND (reference sequence). The length of the CDR3 is 15 residues.

A single count supports this clone. V and J are TRBV5-4 and TRBJ2-7, with 10 nucleotides matching TRBD1. Germline-derived CDR1 and CDR2 are SGHNT and YYREEE (reference sequence). The length of the CDR3 is 15 residues. V trimming: 2 bases; J trimming: 2 bases; junction bases outside the gene matches: 4. Here the CDR3 DNA reads TGTGCCAGCAGCTTTGGACAGGGGGTTGCCTACGAGCAGTACTTC. Translation: CASSFGQGVAYEQYF.

The J gene is TRBJ1-6, the V gene TRBV15; D not resolved. Germline V gives CDR1 LNHNV, CDR2 YYDKDF (reference sequence). V was trimmed by 3 bases and J by 6 bases, leaving 12 bases between them. The CDR3 contains 15 residues. The CDR3 DNA is TGTGCCACCAGCAGGACGGAAGAAACTAATTCACCCCTCCACTTT. Its translation: CATSRTEETNSPLHF. The variable domain in full, completed from reference TRBV15 and TRBJ1-6, reads DAMVIQNPRYQVTQFGKPVTLSCSQTLNHNVMYWYQQKSSQAPKLLFHYYDKDFNNEADTPDNFQSRRPNTSFCFLDIRSPGLGDTAMYLCATSRTEETNSPLHFGNGTRLTVT.

This clone was observed a single time. The chain employs TRBV11-2 and TRBJ1-2; D is ambiguous. CDR3 length: 12 residues. The germline V gene encodes CDR1 SGHAT and CDR2 FQNNGV. Trimming cost V 2 bases and J 6 bases, with 7 bases left between them. The DNA of the CDR3 is TGTGCCAGCAGCTTATCTTGGGATGGCTACACCTTC. Residues: CASSLSWDGYTF. Based on the CDR3 plus reference TRBV11-2 and TRBJ1-2, the full variable domain is EAGVAQSPRYKIIEKRQSVAFWCNPISGHATLYWYQQILGQGPKLLIQFQNNGVVDDSQLPKDRFSAERLKGVDSTLKIQPAKLEDSAVYLCASSLSWDGYTFGSGTRLTVV.

The chain employs TRBV18 and TRBJ1-4; D not resolved. V was trimmed by 1 base and J by 7 bases, leaving 10 bases between them. CDR3 length equals 14 residues. In germline, CDR1 is KGHSH, CDR2 LQKENI. This CDR3 is CASSPQGDGEKLFF. The CDR3, as DNA: TGTGCCAGCTCACCACAGGGAGACGGTGAAAAACTGTTTTTT.

The chain uses TRBV19 and TRBJ1-1; D is possibly TRBD1 (6 bases). Germline CDR1 LNHDA, CDR2 SQIVND (reference sequence). The CDR3 has 15 amino acids. V lost 4 bases to trimming and J lost 1 base, with 13 bases between them. The CDR3 nucleotides are TGTGCCAGTAGTACGGACGGGGGGCCGAACACTGAAGCTTTCTTT. Translation gives CASSTDGGPNTEAFF.

The rearrangement links TRBV7-8 to TRBJ2-7; a weak D match, TRBD2 (6 bases). The CDR3 is made up of 15 amino acids. Germline V gives CDR1 SGHVS, CDR2 FQNEAQ. V gave up 5 bases and J gave up 0 bases, with 14 bases separating them. CDR3 sequence: CASSLSLAASYEQYF. CDR3 in DNA: TGTGCCAGCAGCCTCAGCTTAGCGGCCTCCTACGAGCAGTACTTC.

This chain joins TRBV9 and TRBJ1-2; D not certain. CDR1 and CDR2 from the germline V gene are SGDLS and YYNGEE. The CDR3 spans 14 residues. V lost 0 bases, J lost 2 bases, and 8 bases lay in between. The CDR3 sequence: CASSVEEPNYGYTF. The CDR3 DNA follows: TGTGCCAGCAGCGTAGAGGAGCCCAACTATGGCTACACCTTC. The complete variable domain, with remaining parts taken from reference TRBV9 and TRBJ1-2, reads DSGVTQTPKHLITATGQRVTLRCSPRSGDLSVYWYQQSLDQGLQFLIQYYNGEERAKGNILERFSAQQFPDLHSELNLSSLELGDSALYFCASSVEEPNYGYTFGSGTRLTVV.

This clone was observed a few times. The rearrangement links TRBV6-5 to TRBJ1-1; tentatively, D is TRBD1 (6 bases). Germline loops: CDR1 MNHEY, CDR2 SVGAGI. The V and J ends lost 7 bases and 1 base respectively, with 16 bases between them. The CDR3 runs 15 residues. The CDR3 sequence: CASIRGEGENTEAFF. For the CDR3, the DNA is TGTGCCAGCATCCGAGGCGAGGGGGAGAACACTGAAGCTTTCTTT.

A note on this clone: The germline gene is not matched at one end of the junction; a read error may be the cause. This chain connects TRBV6-1 to TRBJ1-5; D uncertain. CDR1 is MNHNS, CDR2 SASEGT, per germline. The CDR3 has 13 amino acids. CDR3 in DNA: TGTGCCAGCATTGAAGCAAGCAATCAGCCCCAGCATTTT. It specifies CASIEASNQPQHF.

CDR3 nucleotides: TGTGCCAGCAGTGAAGCTGCTGGGGAGCAGCCCCAGCATTTT. Encoded protein: CASSEAAGEQPQHF. The rearrangement uses TRBV2 and TRBJ1-5; no clear D. The V end lost 0 bases, the J end lost 7 bases, and 10 bases lay between the germline ends. CDR3 length: 14 residues. CDR1 and CDR2 (germline): SNHLY, FYNNEI. Based on the CDR3 plus reference TRBV2 and TRBJ1-5, the full variable domain is EPEVTQTPSHQVTQMGQEVILRCVPISNHLYFYWYRQILGQKVEFLVSFYNNEISEKSEIFDDQFSVERPDGSNFTLKIRSTKLEDSAMYFCASSEAAGEQPQHFGDGTRLSIL.

The chain carries TRBV6-6 and TRBJ2-4, with no clear D. Germline V lookup: CDR1 MNHNY, CDR2 SVGAGI (reference sequence). The V gene lost 6 bases and the J gene lost 0 bases, with 15 bases spanning the gap. CDR3 length: 16 amino acids. The CDR3 region is CASSQTPDLAKNIQYF. The CDR3 region has the DNA TGTGCCAGCAGCCAGACACCGGACCTAGCCAAAAACATTCAGTACTTC.

The CDR3 nucleotides are TGTGCCAGCTCACCTTTTACAGGGGAAGAAGACTACACCTTC. Translation gives CASSPFTGEEDYTF. The gene calls are TRBV18 and TRBJ1-2; 7 positions match TRBD1. The CDR3 runs 14 residues. The ends lost 3 bases at V and 10 bases at J; junction bases unmatched: 11. Germline V CDR1 and CDR2: KGHSH, LQKENI.

The chain uses TRBV18 and TRBJ2-3, with 14 bases lining up with TRBD2. Losses at the gene ends were 3 bases for V and 2 bases for J; bases not matched to a gene: 4. The CDR3 covers 17 residues. Germline CDR1 is KGHSH and CDR2 is LQKENI. In DNA form, the CDR3 reads TGTGCCAGCTCACCGGGACTAGCGGGAGTTAACACAGATACGCAGTATTTT. Translating it yields CASSPGLAGVNTDTQYF.

The sample holds one count of this clone. The genes are TRBV19 and TRBJ1-5; 7 positions agree with TRBD1. Germline CDR1 and CDR2: LNHDA and SQIVND (reference sequence). Trimming took 5 bases from V and 4 from J; bases not matched to a gene: 8. This CDR3 is 15 amino acids long. CDR3 sequence reads: CASSGIQGRNQPQHF. CDR3 DNA sequence: TGTGCCAGTAGTGGGATACAGGGGAGAAATCAGCCCCAGCATTTT.

CDR3 region: CASSLDPNNQPQHF. CDR3 in DNA: TGCGCCAGCAGCCTGGACCCGAACAACCAGCCCCAGCATTTT. The chain recombines TRBV4-1 with TRBJ1-5; D is undetermined. The germline V and J ends were trimmed by 4 bases and 7 bases, with 14 bases remaining between them. The CDR3 totals 14 residues. Germline CDR1 is MGHRA and CDR2 is YSYEKL.

The chain combines TRBV10-3 with TRBJ1-2, with TRBD1 identical over 9 bases. Germline V CDR1 and CDR2: ENHRY, SYGVKD. This CDR3 contains 13 residues. With 6 bases clipped from V and 6 bases from J, the junction kept 5 bases outside the gene matches. The CDR3 DNA reads TGTGCCATCAGCGGACAGGGGCCCCATGGCTACACCTTC. This gives the protein CAISGQGPHGYTF.

There are a few counts of this clone. The chain recombines TRBV7-9 with TRBJ2-7; the match to TRBD2 covers 10 bases. The V and J ends lost 5 bases and 2 bases, in that order; junction bases with no gene match: 6. There are 15 residues in the CDR3. The germline V gene encodes CDR1 SEHNR and CDR2 FQNEAQ (reference sequence). The CDR3 region is CASSIPGLATYEQYF. For the CDR3, the DNA is TGTGCCAGCAGCATCCCGGGACTAGCGACCTACGAGCAGTACTTC.

This clone was picked up one time. One end of the junction fails to match germline, which may point to a read error. The chain has TRBV7-8 and TRBJ1-2; D uncertain. There are 13 residues in the CDR3. Germline CDR1 and CDR2: SGHVS and FQNEAQ. The DNA for the CDR3 is TGTGCCAGCAGCTTAGGCCAGAACTATGGCTACATCTTC. This gives the protein CASSLGQNYGYIF.

J is TRBJ2-5 and V is TRBV5-1; the D gene could be TRBD1 or TRBD2 (6 bases each). Germline-derived CDR1 and CDR2 are SGHRS and YFSETQ. V was clipped by 0 bases and J by 4 bases, with 10 bases between them. This CDR3 is 14 amino acids long. This chain's CDR3 is CASSLGRGLETQYF. CDR3 coding DNA: TGCGCCAGCAGCTTGGGCAGGGGACTAGAGACCCAGTACTTC.

The gene calls are TRBV4-2 and TRBJ2-1; D not resolved. The CDR3 has 15 amino acids. The germline gives CDR1 LGHNA, CDR2 YNFKEQ. The V and J ends lost 4 bases and 8 bases respectively, with 18 bases between them. This chain's CDR3 is CASSRGKKVVDEQFF. The CDR3 bases are TGTGCCAGCAGCCGTGGGAAGAAGGTAGTGGATGAGCAGTTCTTC.

J is TRBJ1-4 and V is TRBV5-6, with unresolved D. Germline CDR1 reads SGHDT; CDR2 reads YYEEEE. Trimming cost V 2 bases and J 8 bases, with 16 bases left between them. CDR3 length: 15 amino acids. CDR3 amino acids: CASSLGAGSWEKLFF. CDR3 bases: TGTGCCAGCAGCTTAGGTGCAGGTAGTTGGGAAAAACTGTTTTTT.

The gene calls are TRBV7-9 and TRBJ1-5; TRBD1 matches at 9 bases. This CDR3 region has 16 residues. The junction had 7 bases not matched to a gene; V was cut back by 1 base and J by 6 bases. Germline values: CDR1 SEHNR, CDR2 FQNEAQ (reference sequence). DNA for the CDR3: TGTGCCAGCAGCTTAGAATGGGACAGGGTAGGTCAGCCCCAGCATTTT. As protein: CASSLEWDRVGQPQHF. Together with reference TRBV7-9 and TRBJ1-5, the CDR3 gives the full variable domain: DTGVSQNPRHKITKRGQNVTFRCDPISEHNRLYWYRQTLGQGPEFLTYFQNEAQLEKSRLLSDRFSAERPKGSFSTLEIQRTEQGDSAMYLCASSLEWDRVGQPQHFGDGTRLSIL.

V is TRBV6-5 and J is TRBJ2-2; weak D call: TRBD2 (6 bases). Germline lookup yields CDR1 MNHEY and CDR2 SVGAGI. V gave up 6 bases and J gave up 5 bases, with 16 bases separating them. The CDR3 is 15 amino acids. The CDR3 loop reads CASRLSGVGTGELFF. The CDR3 DNA reads TGTGCCAGCAGACTATCGGGAGTTGGGACCGGGGAGCTGTTTTTT.

The CDR3 DNA is TGTGCCAGCAGCTTAGCCGTTCCTAGCGGGGGGTTGAATGAGCAGTTCTTC. Its translation: CASSLAVPSGGLNEQFF. The chain links TRBV7-9 to TRBJ2-1; TRBD2 aligns across 11 bases. The CDR3 is made up of 17 amino acids. Germline loops: CDR1 SEHNR, CDR2 FQNEAQ (reference sequence). The V and J ends lost 0 bases and 7 bases, in that order; junction bases with no gene match: 8.

The CDR3 DNA is TGCGCCAGCAGCCGGGACAGGGACGAGCAGTACTTC. This encodes CASSRDRDEQYF. J is TRBJ2-7 and V is TRBV5-1; 9 bases match TRBD1. The V gene's germline CDR1 is SGHRS and CDR2 YFSETQ. There are 12 residues in the CDR3. J lost 5 bases, V lost 4 bases, and 1 base had no gene match.

This chain connects TRBV6-5 to TRBJ1-1, with D perhaps matching TRBD1 (5 bases). This CDR3 spans 16 amino acids. V was clipped by 2 bases and J by 5 bases, with 18 bases between them. Looked up from germline, CDR1 is MNHEY and CDR2 is SVGAGI. The CDR3 DNA reads as TGTGCCAGCAGTTACACCCGGGGCCCAGCAGGGACTGAAGCTTTCTTT. Amino acid sequence: CASSYTRGPAGTEAFF.

This clone was detected a few times. V gene TRBV28 combines with J gene TRBJ1-5, with TRBD1 as a possible D gene (6 bases). Trimming left V 6 bases short and J 3 bases short, with 12 bases between. The CDR3 sequence is 14 residues long. The germline CDR1 and CDR2 sequences are MDHEN and SYDVKM. In DNA, the CDR3 is TGTGCCAGCAGAACACAGGGCTACAATCAGCCCCAGCATTTT. It yields the protein CASRTQGYNQPQHF.

CDR3 coding DNA: TGTGCCAGCAGCCAAGCCCTTACAGGGTTTAGCACTGAAGCTTTCTTT. Protein product: CASSQALTGFSTEAFF. The chain is built from TRBV3-1 (or the pseudogene TRBV3-2) and TRBJ1-1, with a tentative D call TRBD1 (6 bases). Germline-derived CDR1 and CDR2 are LGHDT and YNNKEL (reference sequence). CDR3 length: 16 residues. V was shortened by 1 base and J by 4 bases, with 16 bases between the two germline ends.

The chain combines TRBV19 with TRBJ1-4; a weak D match, TRBD1 (6 bases). The CDR3 totals 13 residues. The V end lost 7 bases, the J end lost 5 bases, and 11 bases lay between the germline ends. Germline CDR1 is LNHDA and CDR2 is SQIVND (reference sequence). CDR3 nucleotides: TGTGCCAGTATGAGTCAGGGGAATGAAAAACTGTTTTTT. It translates to CASMSQGNEKLFF.

This chain's CDR3 is CASRGGTGRQETQYF. The CDR3 nucleotides are TGTGCCAGCAGGGGGGGGACGGGCCGCCAAGAGACCCAGTACTTC. This sequence joins TRBV6-5 and TRBJ2-5; 7 bases are a match to TRBD2. Germline CDR1 reads MNHEY; CDR2 reads SVGAGI. CDR3 length equals 15 residues. Losses at the gene ends were 6 bases for V and 1 base for J; bases not matched to a gene: 8.